These 9 T cell receptor beta chains came from one sample sequenced in a study of blood T cell repertoires in COVID-19. TCRdb's table, derived via immunoSEQ multiplex PCR, lists solely in-frame clones and lacks some. The sample consists of some 200,000 clones, over 75% of them appearing once. The sequenced material came from peripheral blood. The receptors were sampled from a human donor in a cohort sampled during active COVID-19.

The CDR3 loop reads CASRAGQGYGNTIYF. CDR3 coding DNA: TGTGCCAGTAGGGCGGGACAGGGATACGGAAACACCATATATTTT. The chain is built from TRBV19 and TRBJ1-3; the match to TRBD1 covers 9 bases. Germline values: CDR1 LNHDA, CDR2 SQIVND (reference sequence). This CDR3 has 15 residues. V was clipped by 6 bases and J by 4 bases; unmatched bases: 7.

The chain joins TRBV11-3 to TRBJ1-1, with 9 bases identical to TRBD1. The V gene end was trimmed by 5 bases and the J gene end by 4 bases; junction bases not matched to a gene: 5. Germline V gene sequence: CDR1 SGHNT, CDR2 YENEEA. The CDR3 spans 14 residues. For the CDR3, the DNA is TGTGCCAGCAGCCCTGGACAGGGGAGCACTGAAGCTTTCTTT. The encoded protein is CASSPGQGSTEAFF.

The gene calls are TRBV28 and TRBJ2-5; 10 nucleotides align to TRBD2. J was trimmed by 5 bases and V by 5 bases; bases with no gene match: 14. The CDR3 has 17 residues. The germline gives CDR1 MDHEN, CDR2 SYDVKM. CDR3 DNA: TGTGCCAGCAGTCAACCCCCAAGCGGGGGGGCCTGGGAGACCCAGTACTTC. Its protein product is CASSQPPSGGAWETQYF. Looking up the rest from reference TRBV28 and TRBJ2-5 gives the full variable domain: DVKVTQSSRYLVKRTGEKVFLECVQDMDHENMFWYRQDPGLGLRLIYFSYDVKMKEKGDIPEGYSVSREKKERFSLILESASTNQTSMYLCASSQPPSGGAWETQYFGPGTRLLVL.

The V and J genes are TRBV6-5 and TRBJ2-7; possible D gene TRBD2, 6 bases. V was clipped by 6 bases and J by 1 base, with 16 bases between them. This CDR3 comprises 15 residues. Germline CDR1 is MNHEY and CDR2 is SVGAGI. Here the CDR3 reads CASSRTGSGSYEQYF. In DNA, the CDR3 is TGTGCCAGCAGCCGGACCGGGAGCGGGTCCTACGAGCAGTACTTC.

This sequence joins TRBV7-2 and TRBJ1-5, with D maybe TRBD1 (5 bases). V was pared by 3 bases and J by 3 bases, with 12 bases between. CDR3 length: 15 residues. Germline CDR1 is SGHTA and CDR2 is FQGNSA. CDR3 nucleotides: TGTGCCAGCAGCTTGGGGCAGACACCCAATCAGCCCCAGCATTTT. This translates into CASSLGQTPNQPQHF.

This chain links TRBV10-3 with TRBJ2-3; 8 positions match TRBD1. There are 13 residues in the CDR3. Germline V gene data show CDR1 as ENHRY and CDR2 as SYGVKD. Trimming removed 8 bases from V and 1 base from J; junction bases left unmatched: 2. CDR3 sequence (DNA): TGTGCCATCGACAGGGGCGGCACAGATACGCAGTATTTT. Amino acids: CAIDRGGTDTQYF.

The chain carries TRBV3-1 (or the pseudogene TRBV3-2) and TRBJ2-7; no clear D. Trimming removed 5 bases from V and 2 bases from J, with 10 bases in between. CDR3 length: 13 amino acids. The germline gives CDR1 LGHDT, CDR2 YNNKEL (reference sequence). CDR3 in amino acids: CASSRSEAYEQYF. The CDR3 nucleotides are TGTGCCAGCAGCAGAAGTGAGGCCTACGAGCAGTACTTC.

The chain recombines TRBV5-1 with TRBJ2-7; D is undetermined. Between the trimmed V and J ends, which lost 0 bases and 0 bases, there was a span of 13 bases. The CDR3 totals 16 residues. The germline gives CDR1 SGHRS, CDR2 YFSETQ. CDR3 coding DNA: TGCGCCAGCAGCTTGGCAGTATCCCAGTTCTCCTACGAGCAGTACTTC. This translates into CASSLAVSQFSYEQYF.

The gene calls are TRBV28 and TRBJ2-3; 11 bases are a match to TRBD2. V lost 6 bases and J lost 0; bases outside the gene matches: 5. The CDR3 spans 16 residues. CDR1 MDHEN and CDR2 SYDVKM come from the germline V gene. This CDR3 is CASSTGTSGSTDTQYF. The DNA for the CDR3 is TGTGCCAGCAGCACCGGGACTAGCGGTAGCACAGATACGCAGTATTTT.